These T cell receptor beta chains were read from a single sample in a study of post-analysis software for immune sequencing data. MiXCR, applied by TCRdb to the PCR reads, yields one record per CDR3 protein. The sample has some 700,000 distinct CDR3 sequences, roughly three fifths seen once; the top ten hold about 11%. The sequencing input was blood. The origin of the receptors is a girl aged 2 to 10 with multiple sclerosis. The CDR3 runs from the conserved cysteine through the conserved F or W. Each record gives: clone size, D gene, J gene, V gene, CDR3 protein, CDR3 DNA. D genes are given only for firm matches. The listing skips clone size in some rows; elsewhere it reads once, few, many or a size class.

clone size: NA; D gene: NA; J gene: TRBJ1-1; V gene: TRBV12-3/TRBV12-4; CDR3 protein: CASSAQDTWTEAFF; CDR3 DNA: TGTGCCAGCAGTGCCCAGGACACCTGGACTGAAGCTTTCTTT
clone size: few; D gene: NA; J gene: TRBJ1-1; V gene: TRBV20-1; CDR3 protein: CSAAPGNTRPTEAFF; CDR3 DNA: TGCAGTGCTGCTCCAGGGAATACGCGCCCCACTGAAGCTTTCTTT
clone size: few; D gene: TRBD1; J gene: TRBJ2-4; V gene: TRBV3-1; CDR3 protein: CASSQGTGENIQYF; CDR3 DNA: TGTGCCAGCAGCCAAGGGACAGGGGAGAACATTCAGTACTTC
clone size: NA; D gene: NA; J gene: TRBJ2-7; V gene: TRBV20-1; CDR3 protein: CSARDQGSSYEQYF; CDR3 DNA: TGCAGTGCTAGAGATCAGGGGAGCTCCTACGAGCAGTACTTC
clone size: few; D gene: NA; J gene: TRBJ2-5; V gene: TRBV5-6; CDR3 protein: CASSLGGGRIRETQYF; CDR3 DNA: TGTGCCAGCAGCTTAGGAGGGGGCCGAATCAGAGAGACCCAGTACTTC
clone size: NA; D gene: NA; J gene: TRBJ1-5; V gene: TRBV14; CDR3 protein: CASSQGATASNQPQHF; CDR3 DNA: TGTGCCAGCAGCCAAGGAGCGACAGCCAGCAATCAGCCCCAGCATTTT
clone size: NA; D gene: TRBD1; J gene: TRBJ2-5; V gene: TRBV29-1; CDR3 protein: CSAGIVGQGRETQYF; CDR3 DNA: TGCAGCGCTGGGATAGTAGGACAGGGGAGAGAGACCCAGTACTTC
clone size: NA; D gene: TRBD1; J gene: TRBJ2-2; V gene: TRBV29-1; CDR3 protein: CSVVRQGANTGELFF; CDR3 DNA: TGCAGCGTTGTCCGACAGGGGGCGAACACCGGGGAGCTGTTTTTT
clone size: NA; D gene: NA; J gene: TRBJ1-2; V gene: TRBV9; CDR3 protein: CASSGPQRGYTF; CDR3 DNA: TGTGCCAGCAGCGGGCCCCAAAGGGGCTACACCTTC
clone size: NA; D gene: NA; J gene: TRBJ1-1; V gene: TRBV11-2; CDR3 protein: CASSFGPGQGNTEAFF; CDR3 DNA: NA
clone size: NA; D gene: TRBD2; J gene: TRBJ2-5; V gene: TRBV20-1; CDR3 protein: CSAFIAGGSETQYF; CDR3 DNA: TGCAGTGCCTTTATAGCGGGAGGGTCGGAGACCCAGTACTTC
clone size: NA; D gene: NA; J gene: TRBJ1-1; V gene: TRBV10-3; CDR3 protein: CAISESDRNTEAFF; CDR3 DNA: TGTGCCATCAGTGAGTCCGACAGGAACACTGAAGCTTTCTTT
clone size: NA; D gene: NA; J gene: TRBJ1-1; V gene: TRBV6-5; CDR3 protein: CASRRQVDTEAFF; CDR3 DNA: TGTGCCAGCAGGCGTCAGGTGGACACTGAAGCTTTCTTT
clone size: NA; D gene: NA; J gene: TRBJ1-1; V gene: TRBV7-9; CDR3 protein: CASSRGLDSRSGTEAFF; CDR3 DNA: TGTGCCAGCAGCCGCGGGTTGGACTCCCGGTCGGGCACTGAAGCTTTCTTT
clone size: NA; D gene: NA; J gene: TRBJ2-5; V gene: TRBV5-1; CDR3 protein: CASMALAGGETQYF; CDR3 DNA: TGCGCCAGCATGGCCCTGGCAGGGGGGGAGACCCAGTACTTC
clone size: once; D gene: TRBD1; J gene: TRBJ2-2; V gene: TRBV6-6; CDR3 protein: CASSPSGDSPNTGELFF; CDR3 DNA: TGTGCCAGCAGTCCCTCCGGGGACAGCCCGAACACCGGGGAGCTGTTTTTT
clone size: NA; D gene: NA; J gene: TRBJ2-5; V gene: TRBV27; CDR3 protein: CASSFISEETQYF; CDR3 DNA: TGTGCCAGCAGTTTTATTTCGGAAGAGACCCAGTACTTC
clone size: NA; D gene: NA; J gene: TRBJ2-6; V gene: TRBV24-1; CDR3 protein: CATRPSTGANVLTF; CDR3 DNA: TGTGCCACCAGGCCCTCGACTGGGGCCAACGTCCTGACTTTC
clone size: NA; D gene: NA; J gene: TRBJ2-3; V gene: TRBV2; CDR3 protein: CASPPGSSGTDTQYF; CDR3 DNA: TGTGCCAGCCCCCCCGGCAGTAGCGGCACAGATACGCAGTATTTT
clone size: NA; D gene: TRBD2; J gene: TRBJ2-1; V gene: TRBV9; CDR3 protein: CASSVASSGGMYNEQFF; CDR3 DNA: TGTGCCAGCAGCGTTGCGTCTAGCGGGGGTATGTACAATGAGCAGTTCTTC
clone size: NA; D gene: NA; J gene: TRBJ1-2; V gene: TRBV29-1; CDR3 protein: CSVDLGEGHGYTF; CDR3 DNA: TGCAGCGTTGACCTCGGGGAAGGCCATGGCTACACCTTC
clone size: NA; D gene: NA; J gene: TRBJ2-1; V gene: TRBV5-1; CDR3 protein: CASRGFGGLREQFF; CDR3 DNA: TGCGCCAGCAGAGGTTTCGGGGGGCTAAGGGAGCAGTTCTTC
clone size: NA; D gene: NA; J gene: TRBJ1-2; V gene: TRBV7-2; CDR3 protein: CASSPRTENYGYTF; CDR3 DNA: TGTGCCAGCAGCCCGCGGACCGAGAACTATGGCTACACCTTC